This T cell receptor (beta chain) is drawn from a study of T cell changes during pregnancy in multiple sclerosis. Here immunoSEQ multiplex PCR was the method, and the copy in TCRdb shows in-frame clones only, minus some. The sample carries 100,000 or so clones, more than 90% recorded once. There are 11 residues in the CDR3. Trimming took 11 bases from V and 0 from J, leaving 7 bases between them. CDR1 is SEHNR, CDR2 FQNEAQ, per germline (reference sequence). The sequence was collected from a female donor with multiple sclerosis, enrolled in a pregnancy study. The material was peripheral blood, obtained in the second trimester of pregnancy. V is TRBV7-9 and J is TRBJ1-1; D gene unclear. CDR3 coding DNA: TGTGCCGGAGGGATGAACACTGAAGCTTTCTTT. Its translation: CAGGMNTEAFF.